This TCR beta chain comes out of a study of T cell responses to AZD1222 COVID-19 vaccine. From germline, CDR1 is LNHNV and CDR2 YYDKDF (reference sequence). CDR3 length: 14 amino acids. Between the trimmed V and J ends, which lost 0 bases and 8 bases, there was a span of 11 bases. Clones were read by immunoSEQ multiplex PCR, and TCRdb kept only the in-frame ones, dropping some. The sample contains 150,000 to 200,000 clones, almost 95% of which appear only once. This clonotype originated in an adult in good health. The chain combines TRBV15 with TRBJ2-1; no clear D. Sequencing used peripheral blood, obtained on day 0 of AZD1222 vaccination. Here the CDR3 reads CATSRDLGDHEQFF. Written as DNA, the CDR3 is TGTGCCACCAGCAGAGATCTCGGCGATCATGAGCAGTTCTTC.